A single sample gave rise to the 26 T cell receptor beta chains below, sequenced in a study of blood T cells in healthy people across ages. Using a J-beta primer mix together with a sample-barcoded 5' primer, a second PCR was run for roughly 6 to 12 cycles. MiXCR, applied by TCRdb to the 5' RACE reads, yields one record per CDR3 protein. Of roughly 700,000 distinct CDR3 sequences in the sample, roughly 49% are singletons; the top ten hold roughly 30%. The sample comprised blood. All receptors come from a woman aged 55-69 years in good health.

The CDR3 bases are TGTGCCAGCAGCCAAGAAGCGGGCGTTTTCCAAGAGACCCAGTACTTC. Translation: CASSQEAGVFQETQYF. The chain combines TRBV4-2 with TRBJ2-5, with D tentatively TRBD2 (6 bases). This CDR3 has 16 residues. Germline V gene sequence: CDR1 LGHNA, CDR2 YNFKEQ. V was cut by 0 bases and J by 1 base, with 12 bases left in between.

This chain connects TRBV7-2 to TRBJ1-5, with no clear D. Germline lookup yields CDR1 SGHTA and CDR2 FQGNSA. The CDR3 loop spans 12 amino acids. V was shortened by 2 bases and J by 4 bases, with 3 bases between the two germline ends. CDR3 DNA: TGTGCCAGCAGCTTAATGAATCAGCCCCAGCATTTT. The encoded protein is CASSLMNQPQHF. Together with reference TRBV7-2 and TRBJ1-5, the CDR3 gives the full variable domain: GAGVSQSPSNKVTEKGKDVELRCDPISGHTALYWYRQSLGQGLEFLIYFQGNSAPDKSGLPSDRFSAERTGGSVSTLTIQRTQQEDSAVYLCASSLMNQPQHFGDGTRLSIL.

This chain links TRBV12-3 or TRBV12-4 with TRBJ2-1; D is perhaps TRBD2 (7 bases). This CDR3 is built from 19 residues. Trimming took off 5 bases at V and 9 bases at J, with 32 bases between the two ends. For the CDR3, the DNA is TGTGCCAGCAGTCCTCCGCACCGACTAGCCCAACAGGGAACGGGTGAGCAGTTCTTC. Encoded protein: CASSPPHRLAQQGTGEQFF.

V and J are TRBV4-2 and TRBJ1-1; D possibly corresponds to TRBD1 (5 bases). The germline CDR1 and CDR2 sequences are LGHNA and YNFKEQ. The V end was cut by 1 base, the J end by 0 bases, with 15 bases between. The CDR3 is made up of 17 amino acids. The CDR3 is CASSQGLGQGLNTEAFF. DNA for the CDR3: TGTGCCAGCAGCCAAGGGCTCGGCCAGGGCTTGAACACTGAAGCTTTCTTT.

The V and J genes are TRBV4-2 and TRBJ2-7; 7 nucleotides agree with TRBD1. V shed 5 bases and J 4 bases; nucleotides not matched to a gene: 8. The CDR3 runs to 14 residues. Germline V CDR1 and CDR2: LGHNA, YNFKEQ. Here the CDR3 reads CASSFRDRPYEQYF. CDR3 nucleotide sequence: TGTGCCAGCAGCTTCCGGGACAGACCGTACGAGCAGTACTTC.

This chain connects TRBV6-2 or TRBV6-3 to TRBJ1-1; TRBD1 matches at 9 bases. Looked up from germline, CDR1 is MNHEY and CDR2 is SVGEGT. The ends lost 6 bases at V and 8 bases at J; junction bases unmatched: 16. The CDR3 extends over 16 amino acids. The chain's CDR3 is CASSRGTGSGALEAFF. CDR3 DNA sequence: TGTGCCAGCAGCCGAGGGACAGGGAGCGGGGCCCTAGAAGCTTTCTTT.

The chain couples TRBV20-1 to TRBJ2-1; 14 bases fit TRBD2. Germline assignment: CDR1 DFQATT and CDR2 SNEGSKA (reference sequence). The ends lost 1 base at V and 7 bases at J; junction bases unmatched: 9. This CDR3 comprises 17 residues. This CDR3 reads CSARAIPGLAGGNEQFF. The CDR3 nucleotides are TGCAGTGCTAGAGCGATTCCCGGACTAGCGGGAGGAAATGAGCAGTTCTTC.

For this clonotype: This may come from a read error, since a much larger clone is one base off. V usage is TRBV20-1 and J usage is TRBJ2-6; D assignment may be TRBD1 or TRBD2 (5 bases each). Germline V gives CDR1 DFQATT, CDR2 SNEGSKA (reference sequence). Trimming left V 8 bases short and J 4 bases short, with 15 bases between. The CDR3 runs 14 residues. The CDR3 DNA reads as TGCAGTTCAGGGAGCTTAGGCGGGGCCAACGTCCTGACTTTC. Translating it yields CSSGSLGGANVLTF.

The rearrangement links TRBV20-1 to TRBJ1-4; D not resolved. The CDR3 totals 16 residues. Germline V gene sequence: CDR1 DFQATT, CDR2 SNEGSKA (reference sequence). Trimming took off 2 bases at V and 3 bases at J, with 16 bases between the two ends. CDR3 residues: CSARIGSSRANEKLFF. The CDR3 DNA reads TGCAGTGCTAGAATCGGGAGTTCCCGGGCTAATGAAAAACTGTTTTTT.

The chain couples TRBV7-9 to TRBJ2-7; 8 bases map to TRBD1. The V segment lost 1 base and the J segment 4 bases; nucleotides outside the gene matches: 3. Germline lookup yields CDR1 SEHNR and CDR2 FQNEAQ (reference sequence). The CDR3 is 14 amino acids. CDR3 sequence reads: CASSLEQGVYEQYF. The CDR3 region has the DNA TGTGCCAGCAGCTTAGAACAGGGGGTGTACGAGCAGTACTTC.

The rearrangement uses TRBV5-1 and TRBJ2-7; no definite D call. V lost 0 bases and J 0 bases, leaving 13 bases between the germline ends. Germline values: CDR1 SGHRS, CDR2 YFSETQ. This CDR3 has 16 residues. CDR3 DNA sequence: TGCGCCAGCAGCTTGGCGTCGCGGCGGAGCTCCTACGAGCAGTACTTC. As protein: CASSLASRRSSYEQYF.

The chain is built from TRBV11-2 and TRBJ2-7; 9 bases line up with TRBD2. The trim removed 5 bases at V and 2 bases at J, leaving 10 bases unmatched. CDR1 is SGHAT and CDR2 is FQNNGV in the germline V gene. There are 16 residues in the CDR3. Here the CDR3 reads CASSKVAGVGAYEQYF. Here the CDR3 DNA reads TGTGCCAGCAGCAAAGTAGCGGGAGTAGGGGCCTACGAGCAGTACTTC.

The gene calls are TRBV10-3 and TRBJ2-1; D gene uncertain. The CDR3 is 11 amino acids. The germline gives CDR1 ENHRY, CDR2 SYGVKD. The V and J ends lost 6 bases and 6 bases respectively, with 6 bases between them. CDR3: CAIRATNEQFF. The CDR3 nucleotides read TGTGCCATCAGAGCGACCAATGAGCAGTTCTTC.

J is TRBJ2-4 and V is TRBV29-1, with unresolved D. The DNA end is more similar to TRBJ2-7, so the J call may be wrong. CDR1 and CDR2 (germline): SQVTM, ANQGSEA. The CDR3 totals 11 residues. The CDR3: CSVGVLNEQYF. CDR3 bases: TGCAGCGTTGGGGTTCTGAACGAGCAGTACTTC.

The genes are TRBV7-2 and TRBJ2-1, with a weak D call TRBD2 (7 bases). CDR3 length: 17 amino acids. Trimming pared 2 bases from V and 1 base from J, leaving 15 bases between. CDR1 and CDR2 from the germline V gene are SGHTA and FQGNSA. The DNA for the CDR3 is TGTGCCAGCAGCTTAAGGGGGGGGGGTGCATCCTACAATGAGCAGTTCTTC. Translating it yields CASSLRGGGASYNEQFF.

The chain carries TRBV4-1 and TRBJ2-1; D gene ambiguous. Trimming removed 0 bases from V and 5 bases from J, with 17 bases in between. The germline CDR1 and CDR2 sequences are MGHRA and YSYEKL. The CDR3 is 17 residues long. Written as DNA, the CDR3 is TGCGCCAGCAGCCAAGACCCACGGAGATCGTTCGACAATGAGCAGTTCTTC. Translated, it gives CASSQDPRRSFDNEQFF.

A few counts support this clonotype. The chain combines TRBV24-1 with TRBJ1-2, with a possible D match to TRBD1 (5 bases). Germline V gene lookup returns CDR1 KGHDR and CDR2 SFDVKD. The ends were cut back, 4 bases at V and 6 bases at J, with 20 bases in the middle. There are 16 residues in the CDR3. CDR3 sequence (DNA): TGTGCCACCAGTGAAACCGGGACTCGTCAATTGCATGGCTACACCTTC. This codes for CATSETGTRQLHGYTF.

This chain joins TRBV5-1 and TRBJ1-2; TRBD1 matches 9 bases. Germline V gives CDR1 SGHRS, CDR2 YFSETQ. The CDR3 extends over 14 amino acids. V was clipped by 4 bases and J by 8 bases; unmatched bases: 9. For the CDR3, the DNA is TGCGCCAGCAGCCCACAGGGGGCGCGAGTCGGCTACACCTTC. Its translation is CASSPQGARVGYTF.

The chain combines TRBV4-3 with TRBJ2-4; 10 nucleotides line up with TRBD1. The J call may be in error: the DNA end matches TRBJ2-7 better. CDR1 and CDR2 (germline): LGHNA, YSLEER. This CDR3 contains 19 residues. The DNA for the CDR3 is TGCGCCAGCAGCCAAGAACCTCTCCTCGGGACAGGGGACATCTACGAGCAGTACTTC. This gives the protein CASSQEPLLGTGDIYEQYF.

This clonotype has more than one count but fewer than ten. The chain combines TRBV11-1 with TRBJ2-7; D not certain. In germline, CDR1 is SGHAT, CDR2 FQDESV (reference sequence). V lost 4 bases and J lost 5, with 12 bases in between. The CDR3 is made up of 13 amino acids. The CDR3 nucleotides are TGTGCCAGCAGCTCCACGGTGATCAACGAGCAGTACTTC. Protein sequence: CASSSTVINEQYF.

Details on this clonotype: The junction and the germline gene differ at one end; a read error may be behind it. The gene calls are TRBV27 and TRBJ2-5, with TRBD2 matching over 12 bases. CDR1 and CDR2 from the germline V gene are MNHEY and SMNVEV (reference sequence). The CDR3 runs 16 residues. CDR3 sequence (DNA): TGTGCCAGCAATTTATCTAGCGGGAGGGCCCAAGAGACCCAGTACTTC. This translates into CASNLSSGRAQETQYF.

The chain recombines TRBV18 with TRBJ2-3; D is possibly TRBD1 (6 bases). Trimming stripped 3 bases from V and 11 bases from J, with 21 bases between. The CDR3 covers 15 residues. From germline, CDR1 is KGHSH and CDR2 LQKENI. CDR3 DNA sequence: TGTGCCAGCTCACCGGAAGAGGGGGATCGCGCTAGGCAGTATTTT. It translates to CASSPEEGDRARQYF. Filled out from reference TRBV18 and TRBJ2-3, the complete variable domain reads NAGVMQNPRHLVRRRGQEARLRCSPMKGHSHVYWYRQLPEEGLKFMVYLQKENIIDESGMPKERFSAEFPKEGPSILRIQQVVRGDSAAYFCASSPEEGDRARQYFGPGTRLTVL.

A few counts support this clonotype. CDR3 amino acids: CASSQVGSSYNEQFF. In DNA, the CDR3 is TGTGCCAGCAGCCAAGTAGGGAGCTCCTACAATGAGCAGTTCTTC. The rearrangement links TRBV3-1 to TRBJ2-1, with D maybe TRBD2 (5 bases). There are 15 residues in the CDR3. V was shortened by 1 base and J by 0 bases, with 7 bases between the two germline ends. Germline V lookup: CDR1 LGHDT, CDR2 YNNKEL (reference sequence).

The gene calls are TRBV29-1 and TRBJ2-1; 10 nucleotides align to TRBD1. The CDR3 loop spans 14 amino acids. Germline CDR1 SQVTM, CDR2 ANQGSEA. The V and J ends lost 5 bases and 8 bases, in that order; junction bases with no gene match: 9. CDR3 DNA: TGCAGCGTTTCCGGGACAGGGGAATATGATGAGCAGTTCTTC. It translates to CSVSGTGEYDEQFF.

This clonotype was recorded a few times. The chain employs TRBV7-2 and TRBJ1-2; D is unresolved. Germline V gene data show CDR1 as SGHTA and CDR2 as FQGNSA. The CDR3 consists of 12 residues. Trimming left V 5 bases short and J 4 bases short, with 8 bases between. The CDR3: CASSGSSYGYTF. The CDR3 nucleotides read TGTGCCAGCAGCGGATCCTCCTATGGCTACACCTTC. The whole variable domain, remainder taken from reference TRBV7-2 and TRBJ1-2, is GAGVSQSPSNKVTEKGKDVELRCDPISGHTALYWYRQSLGQGLEFLIYFQGNSAPDKSGLPSDRFSAERTGGSVSTLTIQRTQQEDSAVYLCASSGSSYGYTFGSGTRLTVV.

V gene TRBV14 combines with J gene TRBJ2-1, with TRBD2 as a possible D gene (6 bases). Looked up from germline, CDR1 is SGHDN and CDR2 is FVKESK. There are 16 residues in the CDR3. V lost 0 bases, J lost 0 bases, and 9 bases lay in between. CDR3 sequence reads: CASSQEGGYSYNEQFF. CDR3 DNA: TGTGCCAGCAGCCAAGAGGGAGGTTACTCCTACAATGAGCAGTTCTTC.